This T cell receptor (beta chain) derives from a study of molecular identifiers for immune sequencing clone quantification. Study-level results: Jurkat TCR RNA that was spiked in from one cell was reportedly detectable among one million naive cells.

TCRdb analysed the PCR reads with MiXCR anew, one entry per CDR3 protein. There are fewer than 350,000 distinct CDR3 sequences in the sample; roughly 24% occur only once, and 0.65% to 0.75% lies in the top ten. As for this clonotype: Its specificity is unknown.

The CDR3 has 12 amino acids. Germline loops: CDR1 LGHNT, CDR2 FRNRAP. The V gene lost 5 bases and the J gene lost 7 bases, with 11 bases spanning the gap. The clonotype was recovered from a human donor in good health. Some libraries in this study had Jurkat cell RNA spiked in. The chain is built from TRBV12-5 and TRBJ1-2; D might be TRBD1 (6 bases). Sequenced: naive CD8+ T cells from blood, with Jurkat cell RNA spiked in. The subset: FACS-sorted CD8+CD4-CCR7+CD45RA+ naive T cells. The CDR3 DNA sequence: TGTGCTAGTGGTACCACAGGGAGTGGCTACACCTTC. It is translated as CASGTTGSGYTF.